These 2 T cell receptor beta chains share one sample of origin, sequenced in a study of T cell responses to AZD1222 COVID-19 vaccine. Here immunoSEQ multiplex PCR was the method, and the copy in TCRdb shows in-frame clones only, minus some. The table shows fewer than 70,000 clones, with about four fifths occurring only once. Specimen: peripheral blood, collected 28 days after the second AZD1222 dose. Receptor source: an adult who received the AZD1222 COVID-19 vaccine.

In this sample, this clone turned up once. The chain couples TRBV6-5 to TRBJ2-7, with 7 positions matching TRBD1. The CDR3 covers 13 residues. In germline, CDR1 is MNHEY, CDR2 SVGAGI. After removal of 7 bases from V and 0 bases from J, the junction contained 3 bases not matched to a gene. CDR3 in amino acids: CASTRDSSYEQYF. Here the CDR3 DNA reads TGTGCCAGCACTAGGGACAGCTCCTACGAGCAGTACTTC.

The rearrangement joins TRBV6-1 to TRBJ1-2, with D tentatively TRBD1 (6 bases). V was shortened by 3 bases and J by 3 bases, with 11 bases between the two germline ends. Germline CDR1 and CDR2: MNHNS and SASEGT. This CDR3 contains 14 residues. The chain's CDR3 is CASSDQTGHYGYTF. CDR3 bases: TGTGCCAGCAGTGACCAGACAGGCCACTATGGCTACACCTTC.